This TCR beta chain comes out of a study of OX40 agonist ivuxolimab in advanced cancers. Study at large: Three patients showed partial responses: one hepatocellular carcinoma and two cutaneous melanoma cases.

Exclusion applied to patients with autoimmune disease history or systemic immunosuppression. Researchers took blood at baseline, on cycle 4 day 1, and on cycle 7 day 1. Regarding this clone: Its specificity is unknown. Other nucleotide sequences in the sample specify the same CDR3.

Generated by immunoSEQ multiplex PCR, the TCRdb table keeps only in-frame clones and is missing some. Among 80,000 to 95,000 clones listed, approximately 88% were seen once. Study-wide findings and caveats: More expanded clones were seen, on average, in CD8+ T cells than in CD4+.

The clonotype originates from an adult with an advanced solid tumor such as melanoma, head and neck, liver or kidney cancer. The starting material was CD4+ or CD8+ T cells sorted from blood, obtained in a trial of the OX40 agonist ivuxolimab.

The CDR3 DNA is TGTGCCAGCAGCTTAAGACTCATAACTGACAATGAGCAGTTCTTC. This codes for CASSLRLITDNEQFF. The chain links TRBV7-8 to TRBJ2-1; D is undetermined. CDR3 length: 15 amino acids. With 2 bases removed from V and 5 bases from J, the gap between germline ends came to 13 bases. Germline V lookup: CDR1 SGHVS, CDR2 FQNEAQ.